The following is a T cell receptor beta chain sequence with its context. This clone was recorded once. Its target antigen remains unknown. No clone much larger than this one lies a single base away; base qualities are absent. Survey-level sequencing on the immunoSEQ platform was used to profile the TCR beta chain repertoires. The published analysis was carried out like this. CDR3 amino acid length spectratypes and V-J pairing frequencies were compared, and repertoire diversity was measured with the inverse Simpson index. Clonotypes specific to SARS-CoV-2, CMV, influenza A and EBV were annotated by matching TCR beta CDR3 sequences against VDJdb. The clones in this table, taken by TCRdb from immuneACCESS, are in-frame only. Not every clone is retained; where verified, under half of the shortfall comes from an unresolved V gene, and the cause of the rest is unknown. The V and J calls and the clone size are those of that table, but D and trimming were determined from the DNA. A total of some 68,000 clones appear in this sample, 80% to 95% of them only once. Less than 4.5% of the sample lies in the top ten.

PBMCs were separated from peripheral blood, and TCR beta sequencing was performed on genomic DNA obtained from unsorted PBMCs. This entry comes from a study (dated by TCRdb to the early 2020s). V is pared back by 4 bases and J by 4 bases, with 17 bases lying between the germline termini. CDR1 and CDR2 were assigned from the germline V gene (reference sequence) as GTSNPN and SVGIG. Counted from cysteine to phenylalanine, this CDR3 has 14 amino acids. The only DNA kept is the CDR3, 42 bases in frame from the first base. Broad study findings and their caveats: According to the authors, more investigation is needed, including longitudinal sampling and evaluation of a control group.

The specimen was PBMCs. The receptor's source is a man between 40 and 49 years old with rheumatoid arthritis. The chain uses TRBV30 and TRBJ2-7; the D element could tentatively be TRBD1 or TRBD2, as 6 bases agree for each. The DNA reads TGTGCCTGGACCTCAGGGGACTTAGTTTACGAGCAGTACTTC. Translated, this gives CAWTSGDLVYEQYF.